Listed below are T cell receptor beta chains from one sample, sequenced in a study of T cell responses to AZD1222 COVID-19 vaccine. Here immunoSEQ multiplex PCR was the method, and the copy in TCRdb shows in-frame clones only, minus some. The sample holds 95,000 to 150,000 clones, 87% seen once. The sequences come from peripheral blood, collected on day 0 of AZD1222 vaccination. The source is an adult in good health. CDR3s leave out the opening cysteine and the closing phenylalanine or tryptophan. Clone size is stated in some rows and not others, as once, few, many or a class when expanded.

J gene	clone size	V gene	CDR3 protein
TRBJ2-2	.	TRBV4-3	ASRQGALRDTGELF
TRBJ1-2	.	TRBV25-1	ASSAGTAYGYT
TRBJ2-3	.	TRBV5-6	ASSPTGGGRWSSTDTQY
TRBJ1-1	once	TRBV9	ASSVEGGTAF
TRBJ1-1	.	TRBV9	ASSVGQGTSNTEAF
TRBJ1-1	.	TRBV5-1	ASSLPTIEAF
TRBJ1-2	once	TRBV7-2	ASSLNTPGSGGYT
TRBJ2-1	.	TRBV4-3	ASSQGYGYNEQF
TRBJ1-1	.	TRBV10-2	ASSSVQGSTEAF
TRBJ1-2	.	TRBV19	ASSRGPVGYT
TRBJ2-7	.	TRBV6-1	ASSEDLPGYEQY
TRBJ1-2	few	TRBV3-1/TRBV3-2	ASSSRQGFGYT
TRBJ2-7	.	TRBV6-1	ASSEANRAGEQY
TRBJ2-7	.	TRBV3-1/TRBV3-2	ASSRRSGLAGITYEQY
TRBJ1-1	.	TRBV6-4	ASSDWALKGTEAF
TRBJ1-2	.	TRBV6-2/TRBV6-3	ASSRDGSGGYT
TRBJ2-7	.	TRBV28	ASKRLYEQY
TRBJ2-7	few	TRBV3-1/TRBV3-2	ASTQGGHEQY
TRBJ1-4	few	TRBV2	ARGTGTGGAGDEKLF
TRBJ2-7	.	TRBV12-3/TRBV12-4	ASSLAQGGEQY
TRBJ1-1	.	TRBV30	AWSARQGRAEAF
TRBJ1-6	.	TRBV3-1/TRBV3-2	ASSPGGTSNSPLH
TRBJ1-5	.	TRBV7-2	ASSYRGPWGNQPQH
TRBJ1-5	.	TRBV11-2	ASSFLRTDPQH
TRBJ2-1	.	TRBV5-4	ASRDGSVVQF
TRBJ2-7	.	TRBV2	ASSEDLGSDSYEQY
TRBJ1-6	once	TRBV4-1	ASREGVFSEDSPLH
TRBJ1-1	.	TRBV5-1	ASRRFGSSDTEAF